This T cell receptor (beta chain) was sequenced during a study of CD8 T cells in ankylosing spondylitis. Overall study results and limits: A TCR beta motif made of several highly homologous variants seemed typical of ankylosing spondylitis blood. Before this, some motif variants had been reported in reactive arthritis synovial fluid and blood.

There are 16 residues in the CDR3. The V and J ends lost 5 bases and 0 bases respectively, with 14 bases between them. Germline CDR1 is SGHAT and CDR2 is FQNNGV. It was by quantitative 5'-RACE with molecular barcodes that TCR beta libraries were made. TCRdb re-called the 5' RACE reads through MiXCR, storing one row per CDR3 protein. This table holds some 270,000 distinct CDR3 sequences, 15% to 20% found once. This clonotype was detected a few times. Its matching antigen is unknown. What was sequenced was blood, either unsorted or a sorted T cell fraction (not recorded which). This sequence was found in a male donor with ankylosing spondylitis or in good health (not recorded which). The chain joins TRBV11-2 to TRBJ2-1; D remains unclear. CDR3 sequence (DNA): TGTGCCAGCAGCCAAGAGGCTCTACTCTCCTACAATGAGCAGTTCTTC. Its translation is CASSQEALLSYNEQFF.